This T cell receptor beta chain is from a study of vaccination and CD4 T cells after COVID-19. Overall study: Stimuli were overlapping spike peptide pools of SARS-CoV-2 and three common cold coronaviruses (HCoV-NL63, HCoV-OC43, HCoV-229E). The control cultures got either a CEFX pool, an HIV-1 Nef pool, or no peptide at all.

Germline assignment: CDR1 SGHAT and CDR2 FQNNGV. J gave up 2 bases and V 5 bases, and 5 bases lay outside the gene matches. The CDR3 extends over 14 amino acids. Cultured CD4+ T cell DNA was sequenced using the Oncomine TCR Beta short-read assay. TCRdb re-analysed the PCR reads in MiXCR, keeping a single row per CDR3 protein. The sample has some 12,000 distinct CDR3 sequences, about half seen once. Documented treatment: approximately nine-day PBMC culture with coronavirus spike peptide pools or control peptides (ViraFEST assay). First, ViraFEST expanded antigen-specific T cells with peptide pools, and next it sequenced the TCRs. Each of days 3 and 7 saw half the medium replaced by fresh IL-2 medium. Note on this clonotype: Its specificity is unknown.

This chain links TRBV11-2 with TRBJ1-1; TRBD1 matches 7 bases. The receptor was derived from a human donor who had recovered from COVID-19. Sequencing was performed on CD4+ T cells from blood, cultured in vitro. The CDR3 spells CASSPGQINTEAFF. The CDR3 coding sequence is TGTGCCAGCAGCCCGGGACAGATAAACACTGAAGCTTTCTTT.